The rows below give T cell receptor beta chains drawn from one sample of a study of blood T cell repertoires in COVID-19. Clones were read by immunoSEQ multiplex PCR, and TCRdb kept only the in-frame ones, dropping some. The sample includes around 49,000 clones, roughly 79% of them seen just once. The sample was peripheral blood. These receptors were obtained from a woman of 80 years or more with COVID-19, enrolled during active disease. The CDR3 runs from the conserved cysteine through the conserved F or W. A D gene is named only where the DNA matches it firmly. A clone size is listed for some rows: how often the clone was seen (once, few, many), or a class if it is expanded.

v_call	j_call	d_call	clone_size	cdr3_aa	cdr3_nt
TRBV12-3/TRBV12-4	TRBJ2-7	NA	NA	CASSRAYEQYF	TGTGCCAGCAGTCGGGCCTACGAGCAGTACTTC
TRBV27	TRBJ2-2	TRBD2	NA	CASRRTLSGRAYTRELFF	TGTGCCAGCAGACGAACCCTGAGCGGGAGGGCCTATACCAGGGAGCTGTTTTTT
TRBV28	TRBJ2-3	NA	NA	CASSFTTGSSDTQYF	TGTGCCAGCAGTTTTACGACAGGTAGCTCGGATACGCAGTATTTT
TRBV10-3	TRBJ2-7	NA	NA	CAISGSSSYEQYF	TGTGCCATCAGTGGGAGTAGTTCCTACGAGCAGTACTTC
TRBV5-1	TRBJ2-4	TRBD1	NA	CASSLANRGQHIQYF	TGCGCCAGCAGCTTGGCAAACAGGGGGCAGCACATTCAGTACTTC
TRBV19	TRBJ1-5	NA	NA	CASGVQSNQPQHF	TGTGCCAGCGGAGTCCAAAGCAATCAGCCCCAGCATTTT
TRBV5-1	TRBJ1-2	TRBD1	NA	CASSLVGQGVSYGYTF	TGCGCCAGCAGCTTGGTAGGGCAGGGGGTGAGCTATGGCTACACCTTC
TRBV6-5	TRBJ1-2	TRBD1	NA	CASSYIGTGNYTF	TGTGCCAGCAGTTACATCGGGACAGGGAATTACACCTTC
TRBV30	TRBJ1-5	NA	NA	CAWAGGRNQPQHF	TGTGCCTGGGCGGGAGGCCGGAATCAGCCCCAGCATTTT
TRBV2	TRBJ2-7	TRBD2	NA	CASTPTGGLNEQYF	TGTGCCAGCACTCCGACGGGGGGTTTGAACGAGCAGTACTTC
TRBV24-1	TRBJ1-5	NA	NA	CATSDPVRGQPQHF	TGTGCCACCAGTGACCCCGTCAGGGGACAGCCCCAGCATTTT
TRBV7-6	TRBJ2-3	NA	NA	CASSFLLTSTDTQYF	TGTGCCAGCAGCTTCCTACTTACGAGCACAGATACGCAGTATTTT
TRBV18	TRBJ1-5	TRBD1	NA	CASSPFNTGVGNQPQHF	TGTGCCAGCTCACCTTTCAACACAGGGGTTGGCAATCAGCCCCAGCATTTT
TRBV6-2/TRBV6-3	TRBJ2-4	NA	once	CASSYSLHRDIQYF	TGTGCCAGCAGTTATTCGCTACACCGGGACATTCAGTACTTC
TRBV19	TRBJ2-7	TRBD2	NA	CASSRLGLAGGVSYEQYF	TGTGCCAGTAGTCGGCTCGGACTAGCGGGAGGGGTCTCCTACGAGCAGTACTTC
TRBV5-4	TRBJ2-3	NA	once	CASSLDPGHTDTQYF	TGTGCCAGCAGCTTGGATCCTGGGCACACAGATACGCAGTATTTT
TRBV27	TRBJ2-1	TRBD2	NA	CASSLSGIYNEQFF	TGTGCCAGCAGTTTGAGCGGGATCTACAATGAGCAGTTCTTC
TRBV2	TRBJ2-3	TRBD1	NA	CASRQTGVDTQYF	TGTGCCAGCAGACAAACAGGGGTAGATACGCAGTATTTT
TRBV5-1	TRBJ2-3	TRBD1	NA	CASSPSRQGRRDTQYF	TGCGCCAGCAGCCCATCCCGACAGGGGAGAAGAGATACGCAGTATTTT
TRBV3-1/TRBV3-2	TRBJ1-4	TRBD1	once	CASSRNRGEKLFF	TGTGCCAGCAGCCGGAACAGGGGCGAAAAACTGTTTTTT
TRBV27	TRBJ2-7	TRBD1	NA	CASSYRGLVYEQYF	TGTGCCAGCAGTTACAGGGGGCTCGTCTACGAGCAGTACTTC
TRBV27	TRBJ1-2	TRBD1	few	CASSRDRGRYGYTF	TGTGCCAGCAGTCGGGACAGGGGTCGCTATGGCTACACCTTC
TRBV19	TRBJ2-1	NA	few	CASSREWGYNEQFF	TGTGCCAGTAGTCGGGAGTGGGGGTACAATGAGCAGTTCTTC
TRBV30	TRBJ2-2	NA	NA	CAWSVSRAGELFF	TGTGCCTGGAGTGTATCGAGGGCCGGGGAGCTGTTTTTT
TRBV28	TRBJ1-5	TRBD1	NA	CATRDRAIVNQPQHF	TGTGCCACCCGGGACAGGGCAATTGTTAATCAGCCCCAGCATTTT
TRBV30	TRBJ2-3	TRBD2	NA	CAWSNGGLALKDTQYF	TGTGCCTGGAGTAACGGAGGACTAGCGCTAAAAGATACGCAGTATTTT
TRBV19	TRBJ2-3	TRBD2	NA	CASQTSGRGTDTQYF	TGTGCCAGTCAGACTAGCGGGAGGGGGACAGATACGCAGTATTTT
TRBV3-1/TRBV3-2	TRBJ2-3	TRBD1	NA	CASSQDRGRGREDTQYF	TGTGCCAGCAGCCAAGATAGGGGCAGGGGGCGGGAAGATACGCAGTATTTT
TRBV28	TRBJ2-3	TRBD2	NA	CASSLSGSSTDTQYF	TGTGCCAGCAGTCTGAGCGGGAGTTCCACAGATACGCAGTATTTT
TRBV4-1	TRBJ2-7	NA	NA	CASSHGQSYEQYF	TGCGCCAGCAGCCATGGGCAGTCCTACGAGCAGTACTTC
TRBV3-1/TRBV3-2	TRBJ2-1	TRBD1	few	CASSLGQGNNNEQFF	TGTGCCAGCAGCCTCGGACAGGGGAACAACAATGAGCAGTTCTTC
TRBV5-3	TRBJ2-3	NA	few	CARSFAREPQYF	TGTGCCAGAAGCTTCGCCCGGGAGCCGCAGTATTTT
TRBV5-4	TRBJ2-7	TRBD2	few	CASSWAGPSGRAPQYF	TGTGCCAGCAGCTGGGCGGGCCCTAGCGGGAGGGCCCCGCAGTACTTC
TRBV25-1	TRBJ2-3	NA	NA	CASSPAGRPVGTDTQYF	TGTGCCAGCAGTCCGGCGGGGCGACCTGTGGGGACAGATACGCAGTATTTT
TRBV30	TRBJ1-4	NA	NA	CAWNRGTNEKLFF	TGTGCCTGGAATCGGGGGACTAATGAAAAACTGTTTTTT
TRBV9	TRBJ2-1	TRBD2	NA	CASSPNSGLAGGEQFF	TGTGCCAGCAGCCCCAATTCGGGACTAGCGGGTGGTGAGCAGTTCTTC
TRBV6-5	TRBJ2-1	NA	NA	CAVLIGVINEQFF	TGTGCCGTACTCATAGGGGTGATCAATGAGCAGTTCTTC
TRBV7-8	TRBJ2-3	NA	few	CASSQGRDTQYF	TGTGCCAGCAGCCAGGGGCGGGATACGCAGTATTTT
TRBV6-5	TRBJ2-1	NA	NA	CASTGVYNEQFF	TGTGCCAGCACAGGGGTTTACAATGAGCAGTTCTTC
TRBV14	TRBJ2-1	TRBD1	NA	CASSQGILQGQGEQFF	TGTGCCAGCAGCCAAGGAATACTACAGGGGCAGGGTGAGCAGTTCTTC